These 5 T cell receptor beta chains were sequenced from one sample in a study of blood T cell repertoires in COVID-19. Assay used: immunoSEQ multiplex PCR; TCRdb lists only in-frame clones, some missing. The table has some 240,000 clones, 65% to 85% seen once. The sample taken for sequencing was peripheral blood. These receptors originate from a human donor in a cohort sampled during active COVID-19.

The rearrangement uses TRBV5-1 and TRBJ2-1; D is possibly TRBD2 (6 bases). The V gene lost 4 bases and the J gene lost 6 bases, with 11 bases spanning the gap. Germline V CDR1 and CDR2: SGHRS, YFSETQ. The CDR3 contains 13 residues. CDR3: CASSATRSNEQFF. For the CDR3, the DNA is TGCGCCAGCAGCGCGACTAGATCCAATGAGCAGTTCTTC.

This clone has just one count. Within the sample, other DNA sequences also encode this same CDR3. The chain uses TRBV24-1 and TRBJ2-2; D call uncertain. V shed 7 bases and J shed 0 bases, with 8 bases lying between them. Germline CDR1 reads KGHDR; CDR2 reads SFDVKD. This CDR3 has 14 residues. The CDR3 spells CATSPGTNTGELFF. As DNA, the CDR3 is TGTGCCACCAGCCCAGGAACGAACACCGGGGAGCTGTTTTTT.

The chain employs TRBV27 and TRBJ1-1; TRBD1 aligns across 9 bases. Germline-derived CDR1 and CDR2 are MNHEY and SMNVEV (reference sequence). The V segment lost 4 bases and the J segment 8 bases; nucleotides outside the gene matches: 5. The CDR3 spans 13 residues. The CDR3 coding sequence is TGTGCCAGCAGTTCTTCCGGGACAGGGGAAGCTTTCTTT. Its protein is CASSSSGTGEAFF.

The rearrangement uses TRBV2 and TRBJ2-7; perhaps TRBD2 as D (7 bases). The length of the CDR3 is 14 residues. Trimming took off 7 bases at V and 3 bases at J, with 16 bases between the two ends. In germline, CDR1 is SNHLY, CDR2 FYNNEI. Here the CDR3 DNA reads TGTGCCAGCATTCGGGGGGCTGAAATCTACGAGCAGTACTTC. Protein sequence: CASIRGAEIYEQYF. The variable domain in full, completed from reference TRBV2 and TRBJ2-7, reads EPEVTQTPSHQVTQMGQEVILRCVPISNHLYFYWYRQILGQKVEFLVSFYNNEISEKSEIFDDQFSVERPDGSNFTLKIRSTKLEDSAMYFCASIRGAEIYEQYFGPGTRLTVT.

The J gene is TRBJ2-2, the V gene TRBV6-6; 8 nucleotides agree with TRBD1. The junction had 9 bases not matched to a gene; V was cut back by 4 bases and J by 8 bases. Germline CDR1 MNHNY, CDR2 SVGAGI (reference sequence). The length of the CDR3 is 15 residues. The CDR3 coding sequence is TGTGCCAGCAGTTGGGGACAGGCCAGCCGGGGGGAGCTGTTTTTT. This translates into CASSWGQASRGELFF.